This T cell receptor (beta chain) appears in the sequencing data of a study of blood T cell repertoires in COVID-19. Study information: PBMCs, B-cell-depleted T cells, or T cells were the source of the cDNA or gDNA that made up the material.

The V and J ends lost 6 bases and 3 bases, in that order; junction bases with no gene match: 9. This CDR3 spans 15 amino acids. Germline CDR1 SNHLY, CDR2 FYNNEI. In the study's own analysis: Amplifying reference gene primers gave estimates of nucleated cell counts. Clones were read by immunoSEQ multiplex PCR, and TCRdb kept only the in-frame ones, dropping some. D and trimming were read from the DNA, whereas the V and J calls and clone size are those reported in that table. The data show roughly 42,000 clones, around 84% seen once. By proportion, this clone is medium-sized (0.01 to 0.1%). The sample consisted of peripheral blood. This TCR came from a woman in her sixties or seventies in a cohort sampled during active COVID-19. The chain carries TRBV2 and TRBJ2-7; 9 nucleotides match TRBD1. CDR3 DNA: TGTGCCAGCAGCCGCTCCGAGACAGGGGGCTACGAGCAGTACTTC. Translated: CASSRSETGGYEQYF.